The rows below give T cell receptor beta chains drawn from one sample of a study of T cells in localized non-small cell lung cancer. Method: immunoSEQ multiplex PCR; TCRdb's copy keeps in-frame clones and lacks some. The sample includes tens of thousands of clones, 87% of them seen just once. The specimen was peripheral blood, collected before any cancer treatment. The receptors shown here come from an older male donor with stage I lung adenocarcinoma. Both conserved end residues are part of each CDR3. A D gene is named only where the DNA matches it firmly.

-	TRBV30	TRBJ1-1	CAWSVLGNTEAFF
-	TRBV19	TRBJ1-5	CASSIGSYSNQPQHF
TRBD1	TRBV5-6	TRBJ1-3	CASSSQGAEGNTIYF
-	TRBV19	TRBJ1-2	CASSTRQTLTGYTF
TRBD2	TRBV28	TRBJ2-3	CASSPQGLAGIDTQYF
-	TRBV7-3	TRBJ2-6	CASSPPGANVLTF
-	TRBV7-7	TRBJ2-2	CASSREAAGELFF
-	TRBV11-2	TRBJ2-7	CASSHGMTGPIEQYF
-	TRBV19	TRBJ2-3	CASSPIQGPGTQYF
-	TRBV7-2	TRBJ1-4	CASSRGRLNEKLFF
TRBD1	TRBV19	TRBJ2-7	CASSTGATDHEQYF
TRBD2	TRBV5-1	TRBJ2-7	CASSPGPVSGGLSYEQYF
-	TRBV7-9	TRBJ1-1	CASSLATEAFF
-	TRBV5-5	TRBJ2-5	CASSGTSQETQYF
-	TRBV4-3	TRBJ1-2	CASSQVRDYGYTF
TRBD2	TRBV28	TRBJ2-3	CASSRGGAGTDTQYF
-	TRBV6-5	TRBJ1-1	CASSYSAHTEAFF
-	TRBV6-5	TRBJ1-1	CASSYQYLLPF
-	TRBV5-8	TRBJ1-1	CASSFVSLAMNTEAFF
-	TRBV11-2	TRBJ2-2	CASSGRMNTGELFF
-	TRBV6-1	TRBJ2-5	CASNDPVGETQYF
-	TRBV5-1	TRBJ1-1	CASSLIVGTTEAFF
TRBD2	TRBV9	TRBJ2-3	CASSALAGLTDTQYF
-	TRBV5-1	TRBJ2-1	CASSLGGGADEQFF
-	TRBV5-1	TRBJ2-5	CASRQNLKETQYF
-	TRBV28	TRBJ1-6	CASSLEGVGRNSPLHF
TRBD2	TRBV11-1	TRBJ2-3	CASSLGGETGRTDTQYF
TRBD1	TRBV9	TRBJ2-1	CASSEGQPSLNEQFF
-	TRBV4-1	TRBJ1-4	CASSQDRVVQKLFF